Listed below are T cell receptor beta chains from one sample, sequenced in a study of blood T cell repertoires in COVID-19. Sequenced by immunoSEQ multiplex PCR; TCRdb stores in-frame clones only, minus some. The sample holds around 170,000 clones, over 75% seen once. Sequenced sample: peripheral blood. Receptor source: a man between 65 and 85 years old who had recovered from COVID-19. CDR3s include the opening cysteine and the closing phenylalanine or tryptophan. D genes are given only for firm matches. Expanded clones are given a class, and other clones once, few, many or no size at all.

>-|TRBJ1-1|-|TRBV12-3/TRBV12-4
CASSFSGNTEAFF
TGTGCCAGCAGTTTCTCAGGCAACACTGAAGCTTTCTTT
>-|TRBJ2-3|TRBD2|TRBV10-3
CAISSGLAGGIDTQYF
TGTGCCATCAGTTCTGGACTAGCGGGAGGTATAGATACGCAGTATTTT
>-|TRBJ1-2|-|TRBV5-5
CASSLRTDLSYGYTF
TGTGCCAGCAGCTTGAGGACAGATCTCAGCTATGGCTACACCTTC
>-|TRBJ1-6|-|TRBV30
CAWRGGGDSPLHF
TGTGCCTGGAGAGGAGGGGGGGATTCACCCCTCCACTTT
>-|TRBJ2-2|TRBD2|TRBV3-1/TRBV3-2
CASSSPGRDTGELFF
TGTGCCAGCAGCTCCCCCGGGAGGGACACCGGGGAGCTGTTTTTT
>few|TRBJ2-7|-|TRBV11-3
CASSSSTGSVREQYF
TGTGCCAGCAGCTCAAGCACGGGGAGTGTACGCGAGCAGTACTTC
>-|TRBJ2-1|TRBD2|TRBV5-1
CASSLEGGLAGGNEQFF
TGCGCCAGCAGCTTGGAGGGAGGACTAGCGGGAGGAAATGAGCAGTTCTTC
>-|TRBJ2-3|-|TRBV25-1
CASSESGGGTHTQYF
TGTGCCAGCAGTGAATCAGGAGGCGGCACACATACGCAGTATTTT
>-|TRBJ2-1|-|TRBV20-1
CSVIRTNEQFF
TGCAGTGTCATTCGAACAAATGAGCAGTTCTTC
>-|TRBJ2-1|TRBD2|TRBV3-1/TRBV3-2
CASSQDGRAEQFF
TGTGCCAGCAGCCAAGATGGGAGGGCTGAGCAGTTCTTC
>-|TRBJ1-1|-|TRBV5-5
CASSSHSRAENTEAFF
TGTGCCAGCAGCTCTCATAGCAGGGCCGAGAACACTGAAGCTTTCTTT
>-|TRBJ2-1|-|TRBV24-1
CATPQDSSYNEQFF
TGTGCCACCCCACAGGACAGCTCCTACAATGAGCAGTTCTTC
>-|TRBJ1-6|TRBD1|TRBV5-5
CASSLRGQGGSPLHF
TGTGCCAGCAGCTTGCGTGGACAGGGCGGCTCACCCCTCCACTTT
>once|TRBJ2-7|TRBD2|TRBV4-2
CASSQDPGRAIHEQYF
TGTGCCAGCAGCCAAGATCCCGGGAGGGCCATCCACGAGCAGTACTTC
>-|TRBJ2-1|TRBD1|TRBV7-6
CASSLDRGNEQFF
TGTGCCAGCAGCCTCGACAGGGGCAATGAGCAGTTCTTC
>-|TRBJ2-7|TRBD2|TRBV4-1
CASSLDRTSGTEYF
TGCGCCAGCAGCTTAGACAGGACTAGCGGGACGGAGTACTTC
>-|TRBJ2-1|TRBD2|TRBV5-1
CASSLRTSGIYNEQFF
TGCGCCAGCAGCCTTAGGACTAGCGGGATCTACAATGAGCAGTTCTTC
>-|TRBJ2-1|-|TRBV5-1
CASSSASSYNEQFF
TGCGCCAGCAGCTCGGCTAGCTCCTACAATGAGCAGTTCTTC
>-|TRBJ2-3|-|TRBV13
CASSLRGSTDTQYF
TGTGCCAGCAGCTTAAGGGGGAGCACAGATACGCAGTATTTT
>-|TRBJ2-7|TRBD1|TRBV6-1
CASSEMGQSYEQYF
TGTGCCAGCAGTGAAATGGGACAGTCCTACGAGCAGTACTTC
>-|TRBJ2-2|TRBD1|TRBV28
CASSLGDRAAGELFF
TGTGCCAGCAGTTTAGGCGACAGGGCCGCCGGGGAGCTGTTTTTT
>-|TRBJ1-2|TRBD1|TRBV5-1
CASSLARGTNYGYTF
TGCGCCAGCAGCTTGGCCAGGGGGACTAACTATGGCTACACCTTC
>-|TRBJ1-1|-|TRBV3-1/TRBV3-2
CASSQGGLGEAFF
TGTGCCAGCAGCCAAGGAGGGTTGGGTGAAGCTTTCTTT
>-|TRBJ2-7|-|TRBV10-3
CAIAERLLAHEQYF
TGTGCCATAGCTGAGAGATTACTAGCCCACGAGCAGTACTTC
>-|TRBJ2-2|TRBD1|TRBV9
CASSPGQGFSGELFF
TGTGCCAGCAGCCCAGGACAGGGGTTTAGCGGGGAGCTGTTTTTT
>-|TRBJ2-1|TRBD2|TRBV19
CASSKRERENEQFF
TGTGCCAGTAGTAAAAGGGAGCGGGAAAATGAGCAGTTCTTC
>few|TRBJ2-7|-|TRBV4-3
CASSQQTGDYEQYF
TGCGCCAGCAGCCAACAGACCGGGGACTACGAGCAGTACTTC
>-|TRBJ1-4|TRBD1|TRBV18
CASSPGTVNEKLFF
TGTGCCAGCTCACCCGGGACAGTTAATGAAAAACTGTTTTTT
>-|TRBJ2-3|TRBD1|TRBV6-2/TRBV6-3
CASSSDTGQGARVTQYF
TGTGCCAGCAGTTCCGATACCGGACAGGGGGCACGGGTTACGCAGTATTTT
>-|TRBJ1-5|-|TRBV2
CASSEGNRNQPQHF
TGTGCCAGCAGTGAAGGAAACAGAAATCAGCCCCAGCATTTT
>few|TRBJ1-1|TRBD1|TRBV5-1
CASRQGKNTEAFF
TGCGCCAGCCGACAGGGAAAGAACACTGAAGCTTTCTTT
>-|TRBJ2-1|-|TRBV11-2
CASSLATNYNEQFF
TGTGCCAGCAGCTTAGCGACTAATTACAATGAGCAGTTCTTC
>-|TRBJ2-2|-|TRBV28
CASSSPGRLAGELFF
TGTGCCAGCAGTTCACCCGGCAGGTTGGCCGGGGAGCTGTTTTTT
>-|TRBJ1-5|-|TRBV6-5
CASTPEDFNQPQHF
TGTGCCAGCACTCCTGAGGACTTCAATCAGCCCCAGCATTTT
>-|TRBJ2-6|-|TRBV27
CASSSRLSSGANVLTF
TGTGCCAGCAGTTCGAGACTGTCCTCTGGGGCCAACGTCCTGACTTTC
>many|TRBJ2-7|TRBD2|TRBV6-5
CASRQGLAGVYEQYF
TGTGCCAGCAGACAGGGACTAGCGGGAGTCTACGAGCAGTACTTC
>-|TRBJ1-2|-|TRBV15
CATSRDPRGGDGYTF
TGTGCCACCAGCAGAGATCCCCGGGGGGGGGATGGCTACACCTTC
>-|TRBJ2-2|TRBD2|TRBV7-9
CASSFLAGALGELFF
TGTGCCAGCAGCTTTCTAGCGGGAGCTTTAGGGGAGCTGTTTTTT
>-|TRBJ1-2|-|TRBV12-3/TRBV12-4
CASRLTANYGYTF
TGTGCCAGCAGATTGACAGCTAACTATGGCTACACCTTC
>-|TRBJ2-5|-|TRBV3-1/TRBV3-2
CASSQSQETQYF
TGTGCCAGCAGTCAGTCTCAAGAGACCCAGTACTTC
>-|TRBJ1-1|TRBD1|TRBV6-6
CASSQQGARTEAFF
TGTGCCAGCAGTCAACAGGGGGCCCGTACTGAAGCTTTCTTT
>-|TRBJ2-2|-|TRBV9
CASSVEQRTGELFF
TGTGCCAGCAGCGTAGAACAGAGAACCGGGGAGCTGTTTTTT
>-|TRBJ2-5|TRBD2|TRBV7-9
CASSLAGRARETQYF
TGTGCCAGCAGCTTAGCGGGGAGGGCCCGTGAGACCCAGTACTTC
>-|TRBJ1-5|TRBD1|TRBV2
CASSDRTGVRNQPQHF
TGTGCCAGCAGTGACCGGACAGGGGTACGCAATCAGCCCCAGCATTTT
>-|TRBJ2-3|-|TRBV28
CASSATGAWDTQYF
TGTGCCAGCTCGGCGACGGGAGCATGGGATACGCAGTATTTT
>once|TRBJ2-5|TRBD1|TRBV3-1/TRBV3-2
CASSRGQGGLGRETQYF
TGTGCCAGCAGCCGAGGACAGGGCGGGCTCGGTCGGGAGACCCAGTACTTC
>-|TRBJ2-7|TRBD1|TRBV7-6
CASSIGDSYEQYF
TGTGCCAGCAGCATAGGGGACAGCTACGAGCAGTACTTC
>once|TRBJ1-4|-|TRBV6-1
CASGLVGTNEKLFF
TGTGCCAGCGGCCTAGTTGGAACTAATGAAAAACTGTTTTTT
>-|TRBJ2-2|-|TRBV3-1/TRBV3-2
CASSQQGYETGELFF
TGTGCCAGCAGCCAACAGGGGTATGAAACCGGGGAGCTGTTTTTT
>-|TRBJ2-5|-|TRBV7-9
CASERTQETQYF
TGTGCCAGCGAGCGGACCCAAGAGACCCAGTACTTC
>-|TRBJ2-5|TRBD2|TRBV9
CASKVIRTSGETEETQYF
TGTGCCAGCAAAGTGATTCGGACTAGCGGGGAGACGGAAGAGACCCAGTACTTC
>-|TRBJ2-7|-|TRBV5-1
CASSLGQGGMEQYF
TGCGCCAGCAGCTTGGGACAGGGAGGAATGGAGCAGTACTTC
>once|TRBJ1-1|TRBD1|TRBV5-1
CASSQGASGTEAFF
TGCGCCAGCAGCCAGGGGGCGTCGGGCACTGAAGCTTTCTTT
>-|TRBJ1-4|-|TRBV28
CASSDSLSIKDSRFEEKLFF
TGTGCCAGCAGTGACAGCTTGTCCATCAAGGACAGCCGATTTGAGGAAAAACTGTTTTTT
>-|TRBJ2-1|TRBD2|TRBV19
CASSISAGGVNEQFF
TGTGCCAGTAGTATCTCAGCGGGAGGGGTGAATGAGCAGTTCTTC
>-|TRBJ2-1|TRBD1|TRBV6-2/TRBV6-3
CASSGRQGGDNEQFF
TGTGCCAGCAGTGGCCGACAGGGGGGGGACAATGAGCAGTTCTTC